The 26 T cell receptor beta chains below were found in one sample sequenced in a study of technical replicates of blood from a handful of donors. Clones were sequenced by immunoSEQ multiplex PCR, and TCRdb holds only the in-frame ones, with some missing. The table lists more than 80,000 clones, almost 96% of them singletons, with 0.2% to 0.25% in the top ten. Sequencing was done on a sample of T cells isolated from PBMCs. These TCRs come from a human donor in good health.

The chain links TRBV5-1 to TRBJ1-1; possibly TRBD1 for D (5 bases). Trimming shortened V by 4 bases and J by 0 bases, and 13 bases separated the two germline ends. In germline, CDR1 is SGHRS, CDR2 YFSETQ. This CDR3 contains 15 residues. The DNA of the CDR3 is TGCGCCAGCAGCCGGGGAGGGGTTATGAACACTGAAGCTTTCTTT. Translated, it gives CASSRGGVMNTEAFF.

The count of this clone is one. The chain carries TRBV6-5 and TRBJ1-2; TRBD1 might be the D (6 bases). This CDR3 is built from 12 residues. The V and J ends lost 6 bases and 4 bases respectively, with 9 bases between them. CDR1 and CDR2 (germline): MNHEY, SVGAGI. The CDR3 nucleotides are TGTGCCAGCAGGGACAGAGGCTATGGCTACACCTTC. As protein: CASRDRGYGYTF.

The chain couples TRBV10-1 to TRBJ2-1; 11 positions agree with TRBD2. V lost 6 bases to trimming and J lost 9 bases; unmatched junction nucleotides: 10. The CDR3 is made up of 15 amino acids. Germline lookup yields CDR1 WNHNN and CDR2 SYGVQD (reference sequence). The CDR3 nucleotides read TGCGCCAGCAGCGATACTAGCGGGAGTAGGGCTGAGCAGTTCTTC. Translating it yields CASSDTSGSRAEQFF.

V and J are TRBV11-2 and TRBJ2-1; TRBD1 is a possible D gene (5 bases). V dropped 3 bases and J dropped 6 bases, with 15 bases sitting between them. CDR1 is SGHAT and CDR2 is FQNNGV in the germline V gene. The CDR3 has 15 amino acids. This CDR3 reads CASSFPTDWSNEQFF. CDR3 nucleotide sequence: TGTGCCAGCAGCTTCCCGACAGATTGGAGCAATGAGCAGTTCTTC.

The chain has TRBV6-5 and TRBJ2-1; TRBD2 matches 7 bases. V lost 2 bases to trimming and J lost 8 bases; unmatched junction nucleotides: 3. Germline CDR1 and CDR2: MNHEY and SVGAGI. The CDR3 is 13 residues long. CDR3 loop: CASSYPGRDEQFF. CDR3 nucleotides: TGTGCCAGCAGTTACCCAGGGAGGGATGAGCAGTTCTTC.

V is TRBV29-1 and J is TRBJ2-7; possible D gene TRBD1, 5 bases. Trimming removed 6 bases at V and 2 bases at J, with 14 bases between. CDR3 size: 13 residues. From germline, CDR1 is SQVTM and CDR2 ANQGSEA. For the CDR3, the DNA is TGCAGCGTCCAAGGACACCGTACCTACGAGCAGTACTTC. Residues: CSVQGHRTYEQYF.

This rearrangement joins TRBV27 to TRBJ1-2; TRBD1 matches 8 bases. The CDR3 is 15 amino acids. V was pared by 2 bases and J by 3 bases, with 5 bases of the junction left unmatched. CDR1 is MNHEY, CDR2 SMNVEV, per germline (reference sequence). The CDR3 region is CASSLQGAIHYGYTF. CDR3 sequence (DNA): TGTGCCAGCAGTTTACAGGGGGCGATCCACTATGGCTACACCTTC.

This chain connects TRBV5-8 to TRBJ1-2, with a weak D call TRBD1 (5 bases). With 7 bases removed from V and 1 base from J, the gap between germline ends came to 20 bases. CDR1 is SGHTS and CDR2 is YDEGEE in the germline V gene. The CDR3 totals 16 residues. Written as DNA, the CDR3 is TGTGCCAGCTTGGAGGGACGGCGAGGCGTTAACTATGGCTACACCTTC. Its protein product is CASLEGRRGVNYGYTF. The full variable domain, in which reference TRBV5-8 and TRBJ1-2 provide the parts outside the CDR3, is EAGVTQSPTHLIKTRGQQATLRCSPISGHTSVYWYQQALGLGLQFLLWYDEGEERNRGNFPPRFSGRQFPNYSSELNVNALELEDSALYLCASLEGRRGVNYGYTFGSGTRLTVV.

This chain uses TRBV7-7 with TRBJ2-2; TRBD1 matches at 8 bases. The CDR3 is made up of 16 amino acids. The germline gives CDR1 SSHAT, CDR2 FNYEAQ (reference sequence). J was trimmed by 5 bases and V by 5 bases; bases with no gene match: 10. CDR3 protein: CASSTRQGRSTGELFF. The CDR3, as DNA: TGTGCCAGCAGCACGCGACAGGGGAGGTCGACCGGGGAGCTGTTTTTT.

The V and J genes are TRBV29-1 and TRBJ1-1, with 7 positions matching TRBD1. CDR3 length: 14 residues. Germline values: CDR1 SQVTM, CDR2 ANQGSEA. V lost 4 bases to trimming and J lost 11 bases; unmatched junction nucleotides: 16. The CDR3 protein is CSVGHLPGGKFAFF. CDR3 coding DNA: TGCAGCGTTGGGCACCTACCAGGGGGTAAGTTTGCTTTCTTT.

The chain couples TRBV15 to TRBJ2-7; 9 bases are shared with TRBD2. Germline-derived CDR1 and CDR2 are LNHNV and YYDKDF (reference sequence). Losses at the gene ends were 0 bases for V and 4 bases for J; bases not matched to a gene: 4. This CDR3 is built from 15 residues. The CDR3 is CATSRDLAGSYEQYF. The CDR3 region has the DNA TGTGCCACCAGCAGAGACCTAGCGGGGTCGTACGAGCAGTACTTC.

This clone was seen a single time. The V call is TRBV5-1, the J call TRBJ2-7; possibly TRBD1 for D (6 bases). The V end was cut by 4 bases, the J end by 6 bases, with 20 bases between. Germline assignment: CDR1 SGHRS and CDR2 YFSETQ. This CDR3 contains 15 residues. The CDR3: CASSPTRTVKCEQYF. The CDR3 coding sequence is TGCGCCAGCAGCCCGACCCGGACAGTGAAGTGCGAGCAGTACTTC.

The chain joins TRBV7-6 to TRBJ2-2; 12 bases fit TRBD2. CDR1 and CDR2 from the germline V gene are SGHVS and FNYEAQ. V was pared by 5 bases and J by 7 bases, with 11 bases of the junction left unmatched. The CDR3 totals 17 residues. CDR3 in DNA: TGTGCCAGCAGCCCCTCTAGCGGGGGGGCCGTGGTCGGGGAGCTGTTTTTT. Its translation: CASSPSSGGAVVGELFF.

The rearrangement joins TRBV6-1 to TRBJ1-3; D unclear. CDR3 length: 14 residues. Germline CDR1 MNHNS, CDR2 SASEGT. Trimming left V 2 bases short and J 2 bases short, with 7 bases between. The CDR3 bases are TGTGCCAGCAGTGAAAGAACGGCTGGAAACACCATATATTTT. Residues: CASSERTAGNTIYF.

In DNA, the CDR3 is TGTGCAAGTCGCGCCCGACAGGACCGAACCTATGGCTACACCTTC. Translation: CASRARQDRTYGYTF. This chain links TRBV12-2 with TRBJ1-2; the D call TRBD1 from the table was never checked on the DNA. TRBV12-2 is designated a pseudogene. The CDR3 sequence is 15 residues long.

V usage is TRBV19 and J usage is TRBJ2-7, with 9 positions matching TRBD1. CDR1 and CDR2 from the germline V gene are LNHDA and SQIVND (reference sequence). This CDR3 is built from 14 residues. V lost 7 bases, J lost 7 bases, and 11 bases stayed unmatched. Written as DNA, the CDR3 is TGTGCCAGTACTGGACGGACAGGGGCAGGGGAGCAGTACTTC. Its protein is CASTGRTGAGEQYF.

This chain links TRBV7-9 with TRBJ2-2; D might be TRBD2 (6 bases). CDR3 size: 13 residues. Germline values: CDR1 SEHNR, CDR2 FQNEAQ (reference sequence). Trimming pared 6 bases from V and 7 bases from J, leaving 12 bases between. CDR3 sequence (DNA): TGTGCCAGCAGGGGGGGAGAACGCGGGGAGCTGTTTTTT. It translates to CASRGGERGELFF.

The chain couples TRBV12-5 to TRBJ1-1, with D possibly being TRBD1 (5 bases). The CDR3 covers 13 residues. V was trimmed by 1 base and J by 10 bases, leaving 13 bases between them. Germline loops: CDR1 LGHNT, CDR2 FRNRAP. In DNA form, the CDR3 reads TGTGCTAGTGGTTTGGGAGCGACAGATCGAGCTTTCTTT. This gives the protein CASGLGATDRAFF.

The chain uses TRBV4-2 and TRBJ1-1; unclear D gene. V gave up 1 base and J gave up 4 bases, with 10 bases separating them. The CDR3 spans 14 residues. Per the germline V gene, CDR1 is LGHNA and CDR2 is YNFKEQ. Written as DNA, the CDR3 is TGTGCCAGCAGCCAAGGTTTCCCTTTCACTGAAGCTTTCTTT. Translation: CASSQGFPFTEAFF.

The chain joins TRBV30 to TRBJ2-7; a possible D gene is TRBD1 (5 bases). Trimming left V 0 bases short and J 6 bases short, with 6 bases between. Germline lookup yields CDR1 GTSNPN and CDR2 SVGIG (reference sequence). The CDR3 has 11 amino acids. CDR3 sequence (DNA): TGTGCCTGGAGTGTAGGGGTCGAGCAGTACTTC. Its translation is CAWSVGVEQYF.

The CDR3, as DNA: TGTGCCAGCAGGACAGGGATCGGAGAAAAACTGTTTTTT. It encodes CASRTGIGEKLFF. This chain links TRBV6-6 with TRBJ1-4; TRBD1 matches at 7 bases. The CDR3 is 13 amino acids. Germline CDR1 and CDR2: MNHNY and SVGAGI (reference sequence). V trimming: 6 bases; J trimming: 8 bases; junction bases outside the gene matches: 6.

The chain has TRBV6-1 and TRBJ1-6; D not resolved. V was pared by 4 bases and J by 2 bases, with 6 bases between. The CDR3 runs 14 residues. Germline CDR1 reads MNHNS; CDR2 reads SASEGT. The CDR3 is CASSAGPYNSPLHF. The CDR3 region has the DNA TGTGCCAGCAGTGCGGGTCCCTATAATTCACCCCTCCACTTT.

A single count supports this clone. This sequence joins TRBV27 and TRBJ1-5; D remains ambiguous. V lost 4 bases and J lost 0, with 10 bases in between. Germline V gives CDR1 MNHEY, CDR2 SMNVEV (reference sequence). The CDR3 runs 15 residues. The CDR3 region is CASSSSSYSNQPQHF. The DNA for the CDR3 is TGTGCCAGCAGTTCTTCAAGCTATAGCAATCAGCCCCAGCATTTT.

This chain uses TRBV11-2 with TRBJ2-7, with TRBD1 matching 11 bases. The CDR3 runs 15 residues. Trimming took 1 base from V and 5 from J; bases not matched to a gene: 4. From germline, CDR1 is SGHAT and CDR2 FQNNGV. The CDR3 sequence: CASSLGTGGANEQYF. The CDR3 bases are TGTGCCAGCAGCTTAGGGACAGGGGGCGCAAACGAGCAGTACTTC.

The rearrangement joins TRBV14 to TRBJ2-7, with D possibly matching TRBD2 (7 bases). The length of the CDR3 is 17 residues. The germline CDR1 and CDR2 sequences are SGHDN and FVKESK. V dropped 1 base and J dropped 2 bases, with 18 bases sitting between them. This CDR3 is CASSQVRLRGAPYEQYF. The CDR3 bases are TGTGCCAGCAGCCAAGTCCGGCTCCGGGGGGCCCCCTACGAGCAGTACTTC.

This sequence joins TRBV6-5 and TRBJ2-1, with 11 bases aligning to TRBD2. There are 16 residues in the CDR3. The germline CDR1 and CDR2 sequences are MNHEY and SVGAGI. J lost 8 bases, V lost 4 bases, and 10 bases had no gene match. The CDR3 coding sequence is TGTGCCAGCAGTTTGAGGGCTAGCGGGGGGATTGATGAGCAGTTCTTC. It yields the protein CASSLRASGGIDEQFF.